The clone carrying this T cell receptor (beta chain) was picked up one time. Method: immunoSEQ multiplex PCR; TCRdb's copy keeps in-frame clones and lacks some. Seen here are roughly 70,000 clones, over 70% observed once, and the top ten hold 4.6%. This sample stems from a study of a mutant IDH1 vaccine in newly diagnosed glioma. The germline V gene has CDR1 SGHVS and CDR2 FQNEAQ. This CDR3 is built from 19 residues. Between the trimmed V and J ends, which lost 1 base and 1 base, there was a span of 20 bases. Noted time point: baseline, week 1 (first vaccination visit). Treatment in this sample: pre-vaccination baseline after standard-of-care therapy.

The receptor was derived from a woman in her late teens or twenties with glioma. Some clones in this sample may be carry-over from other donors' samples. The specimen comprised peripheral blood mononuclear cells (PBMCs), sampled from a glioma patient treated with radiotherapy, temozolomide or both. The V call is TRBV7-8, the J call TRBJ2-1, with unresolved D. This CDR3 is CASSLVSGQIEASYNEQFF. The CDR3 coding sequence is TGTGCCAGCAGCTTAGTGTCCGGGCAGATCGAGGCATCCTACAATGAGCAGTTCTTC. Full variable domain (rest looked up from reference TRBV7-8 and TRBJ2-1): GAGVSQSPRYKVAKRGQDVALRCDPISGHVSLFWYQQALGQGPEFLTYFQNEAQLDKSGLPSDRFFAERPEGSVSTLKIQRTQQEDSAVYLCASSLVSGQIEASYNEQFFGPGTRLTVL.